The entry that follows covers one TCR beta chain sequence. Its antigen is unknown. The data are from a study of T cell responses to AZD1222 COVID-19 vaccine. Whole-study results and caveats: The peak T cell response came first, and repertoires were sampled only after it. In a largely white British group with more females than males, clonal diversity was possibly underestimated.

This CDR3 contains 16 residues. The trim removed 4 bases at V and 1 base at J, leaving 3 bases unmatched. Germline V gene data show CDR1 as LNHDA and CDR2 as SQIVND (reference sequence). Sequenced by immunoSEQ multiplex PCR; TCRdb stores in-frame clones only, minus some. The data contain 150,000 to 160,000 clones, roughly nine tenths of them singletons. The sample was peripheral blood, taken on day 0 of MenACWY control vaccination. This TCR was recovered from an adult in good health. The chain combines TRBV19 with TRBJ2-2, with 10 nucleotides matching TRBD2. For the CDR3, the DNA is TGTGCCAGTAGTACCGCTAGCGGGGGGAACACCGGGGAGCTGTTTTTT. The encoded protein is CASSTASGGNTGELFF.